This passage covers 7 T cell receptor beta chains from one sample sequenced in a study of early T cells in non-severe SARS-CoV-2 infection. TCRdb fed the 5' RACE reads into MiXCR, producing one record per CDR3 protein. The sample lists around 61,000 distinct CDR3 sequences; roughly a tenth were seen once. The sequencing input was whole blood. All receptors come from an adult who was a healthcare worker with PCR-confirmed SARS-CoV-2 infection or an uninfected control (not recorded which).

This clonotype came up a few times. The V gene is TRBV12-3 or TRBV12-4, the J gene TRBJ2-3, with 13 nucleotides matching TRBD2. CDR3 length: 16 amino acids. J gave up 6 bases and V 5 bases, and 8 bases lay outside the gene matches. CDR3 sequence (DNA): TGTGCCAGCAGTATTGGACTAGCGGGGGCCGGGGATACGCAGTATTTT. It codes for CASSIGLAGAGDTQYF.

CDR3 region: CASTLGHMNTEAFF. CDR3 bases: TGTGCCAGCACTCTGGGACACATGAACACTGAAGCTTTCTTT. The rearrangement joins TRBV12-3 or TRBV12-4 to TRBJ1-1, with a weak D call TRBD1 (6 bases). This CDR3 comprises 14 residues. V shed 7 bases and J shed 0 bases, with 12 bases lying between them.

This chain connects TRBV7-6 to TRBJ2-7; 8 nucleotides agree with TRBD2. The CDR3 covers 14 residues. The junction had 9 bases not matched to a gene; V was cut back by 6 bases and J by 5 bases. The V gene's germline CDR1 is SGHVS and CDR2 FNYEAQ. In DNA form, the CDR3 reads TGTGCCAGCAGTCGCGGGGGGCAAACCGACGAGCAGTACTTC. Its translation is CASSRGGQTDEQYF. Full variable domain (remainder filled in from reference TRBV7-6 and TRBJ2-7): GAGVSQSPRYKVTKRGQDVALRCDPISGHVSLYWYRQALGQGPEFLTYFNYEAQQDKSGLPNDRFSAERPEGSISTLTIQRTEQRDSAMYRCASSRGGQTDEQYFGPGTRLTVT.

This clonotype was observed a handful of times. The chain recombines TRBV9 with TRBJ1-4; 8 bases are a match to TRBD1. Unmatched junction bases numbered 6, after V lost 3 bases and J lost 5 bases. CDR1 and CDR2 (germline): SGDLS, YYNGEE. The CDR3 has 15 residues. The CDR3 sequence is CASSDKTGVNEKLFF. CDR3 nucleotide sequence: TGTGCCAGCAGCGATAAGACAGGGGTGAATGAAAAACTGTTTTTT.

The table lists this clonotype with many counts. This chain connects TRBV11-2 to TRBJ2-3; D uncertain. Germline loops: CDR1 SGHAT, CDR2 FQNNGV. The length of the CDR3 is 15 residues. The V gene lost 3 bases and the J gene lost 4 bases, with 14 bases spanning the gap. The CDR3 nucleotides read TGTGCCAGCAGCTTCATTGGTTCCGTCTCAGATACGCAGTATTTT. This encodes CASSFIGSVSDTQYF.

This chain links TRBV11-2 with TRBJ2-3; 12 bases match TRBD1. V gave up 4 bases and J gave up 3 bases; unmatched junction bases: 5. The germline V gene has CDR1 SGHAT and CDR2 FQNNGV. The CDR3 covers 16 residues. The CDR3 DNA reads as TGTGCCAGCAGCTCAGGGACAGGGGGCAGAACAGATACGCAGTATTTT. As protein: CASSSGTGGRTDTQYF. Variable domain in full (rest from reference TRBV11-2 and TRBJ2-3): EAGVAQSPRYKIIEKRQSVAFWCNPISGHATLYWYQQILGQGPKLLIQFQNNGVVDDSQLPKDRFSAERLKGVDSTLKIQPAKLEDSAVYLCASSSGTGGRTDTQYFGPGTRLTVL.

The chain links TRBV5-1 to TRBJ2-2; tentative D call: TRBD1 (5 bases). Germline-derived CDR1 and CDR2 are SGHRS and YFSETQ. V was clipped by 0 bases and J by 1 base, with 10 bases between them. The CDR3 contains 16 residues. For the CDR3, the DNA is TGCGCCAGCAGCTTGGAGTCAGGGTTGAACACCGGGGAGCTGTTTTTT. Translated, it gives CASSLESGLNTGELFF. Based on the CDR3 plus reference TRBV5-1 and TRBJ2-2, the full variable domain is KAGVTQTPRYLIKTRGQQVTLSCSPISGHRSVSWYQQTPGQGLQFLFEYFSETQRNKGNFPGRFSGRQFSNSRSEMNVSTLELGDSALYLCASSLESGLNTGELFFGEGSRLTVL.